These 29 T cell receptor beta chains came from one sample sequenced in a study of technical replicates of blood from a few donors. Clones were read by immunoSEQ multiplex PCR, and TCRdb kept only the in-frame ones, dropping some. The data show 50,000 to 70,000 clones, approximately 90% seen once. The specimen was PBMCs. All receptors come from a human donor in good health. Some clones in this sample may be carry-over from other donors' samples.

V usage is TRBV29-1 and J usage is TRBJ2-2; 11 bases line up with TRBD1. The CDR3 has 12 residues. Per the germline V gene, CDR1 is SQVTM and CDR2 is ANQGSEA. CDR3: CSGTGGSGELFF. CDR3 DNA sequence: TGCAGTGGGACAGGGGGTAGCGGGGAGCTGTTTTTT.

This clone was observed a few times. This chain links TRBV30 with TRBJ1-1; no firm D call. The CDR3 has 13 amino acids. Trimming cost V 0 bases and J 0 bases, with 5 bases left between them. Germline assignment: CDR1 GTSNPN and CDR2 SVGIG (reference sequence). DNA for the CDR3: TGTGCCTGGAGTGTATCGGTGAACACTGAAGCTTTCTTT. Amino acids: CAWSVSVNTEAFF.

This chain links TRBV13 with TRBJ2-7, with D perhaps TRBD1 (5 bases). V shed 5 bases and J shed 4 bases, with 9 bases lying between them. The CDR3 has 12 amino acids. The germline V gene encodes CDR1 PRHDT and CDR2 FYEKMQ (reference sequence). The CDR3 DNA is TGTGCCAGCAGCAGGGGTTGGTACGAGCAGTACTTC. The encoded protein is CASSRGWYEQYF.

This chain connects TRBV6-6 to TRBJ2-2, with TRBD1 matching over 8 bases. The J segment lost 4 bases and the V segment lost 6 bases, leaving 7 bases of the junction unmatched. Germline CDR1 is MNHNY and CDR2 is SVGAGI (reference sequence). The CDR3 spans 15 residues. The CDR3 DNA reads as TGTGCCAGCAGCCTAACAGGGGGAAGCACCGGGGAGCTGTTTTTT. Amino acid sequence: CASSLTGGSTGELFF.

This clone showed up just a few times. The J gene is TRBJ1-4, the V gene TRBV30; tentatively, D is TRBD1 (6 bases). Germline V CDR1 and CDR2: GTSNPN, SVGIG (reference sequence). The CDR3 contains 11 residues. V was trimmed by 5 bases and J by 5 bases, leaving 6 bases between them. The CDR3 sequence: CAWQGNEKLFF. In nucleotides, the CDR3 is TGTGCCTGGCAGGGGAATGAAAAACTGTTTTTT.

The chain joins TRBV28 to TRBJ2-5; D remains unclear. V shed 7 bases and J shed 4 bases, with 7 bases lying between them. CDR3 length: 11 amino acids. Germline V gene data show CDR1 as MDHEN and CDR2 as SYDVKM. This CDR3 is CASTARETQYF. CDR3 nucleotides: TGTGCCAGCACCGCGAGAGAGACCCAGTACTTC.

The rearrangement joins TRBV5-4 to TRBJ2-1; maybe TRBD2 (7 bases). The germline V gene has CDR1 SGHNT and CDR2 YYREEE (reference sequence). Trimming removed 4 bases at V and 4 bases at J, with 15 bases between. The CDR3 sequence is 15 residues long. The CDR3 loop reads CASSASGGRYNEQFF. In DNA form, the CDR3 reads TGTGCCAGCAGCGCCTCGGGGGGCCGTTACAATGAGCAGTTCTTC.

The J gene is TRBJ1-1, the V gene TRBV9; possibly TRBD1 for D (5 bases). This CDR3 region has 14 residues. Trimming took 4 bases from V and 5 from J, leaving 15 bases between them. CDR1 and CDR2 from the germline V gene are SGDLS and YYNGEE. As DNA, the CDR3 is TGTGCCAGCAGCAACCCCAGCGGGGCGACTGAAGCTTTCTTT. Amino acid sequence: CASSNPSGATEAFF.

The chain recombines TRBV5-1 with TRBJ2-7; 10 nucleotides align to TRBD1. The ends lost 4 bases at V and 0 bases at J; junction bases unmatched: 4. The CDR3 is 15 residues long. Per germline, CDR1 SGHRS and CDR2 YFSETQ. The CDR3 sequence: CASSPGTGDSYEQYF. Written as DNA, the CDR3 is TGCGCCAGCAGCCCGGGGACAGGGGACTCCTACGAGCAGTACTTC.

This clone was seen many times. The chain couples TRBV7-2 to TRBJ1-1, with D hard to call. CDR1 and CDR2 (germline): SGHTA, FQGNSA. CDR3 length: 15 residues. V was pared by 5 bases and J by 0 bases, with 13 bases between. CDR3 in DNA: TGTGCCAGCAGCCCCACTGTAACCATGAACACTGAAGCTTTCTTT. This encodes CASSPTVTMNTEAFF.

This clone was recorded a few times. This chain links TRBV5-4 with TRBJ1-1; perhaps TRBD1 as D (6 bases). Germline CDR1 and CDR2: SGHNT and YYREEE (reference sequence). The CDR3 extends over 14 amino acids. V lost 0 bases and J 4 bases, leaving 10 bases between the germline ends. The CDR3 is CASSLDRASTEAFF. The CDR3 DNA reads as TGTGCCAGCAGCTTGGACAGGGCGAGCACTGAAGCTTTCTTT.

V is TRBV6-1 and J is TRBJ1-2; D is unclear. The V gene's germline CDR1 is MNHNS and CDR2 SASEGT. V was trimmed by 6 bases and J by 5 bases, leaving 7 bases between them. The CDR3 runs 11 residues. The CDR3 sequence is CASRREYGYTF. The CDR3 DNA sequence: TGTGCCAGCAGGCGGGAGTATGGCTACACCTTC.

V and J are TRBV30 and TRBJ2-2; 8 positions agree with TRBD1. The V gene's germline CDR1 is GTSNPN and CDR2 SVGIG (reference sequence). The CDR3 contains 15 residues. J was trimmed by 6 bases and V by 4 bases; bases with no gene match: 10. The CDR3 reads CAWIKTGGQPGELFF. The CDR3 bases are TGTGCCTGGATCAAAACAGGGGGACAACCCGGGGAGCTGTTTTTT.

There are a few counts of this clone. The chain links TRBV9 to TRBJ1-6, with 10 bases identical to TRBD1. Germline lookup yields CDR1 SGDLS and CDR2 YYNGEE. This CDR3 is 16 amino acids long. With 3 bases clipped from V and 9 bases from J, the junction kept 9 bases outside the gene matches. The CDR3 is CASSAGQGLLGSPLHF. CDR3 nucleotide sequence: TGTGCCAGCAGCGCGGGACAGGGGTTATTGGGTTCACCCCTCCACTTT. Drawing the rest from reference TRBV9 and TRBJ1-6, the complete variable domain is DSGVTQTPKHLITATGQRVTLRCSPRSGDLSVYWYQQSLDQGLQFLIQYYNGEERAKGNILERFSAQQFPDLHSELNLSSLELGDSALYFCASSAGQGLLGSPLHFGNGTRLTVT.

The chain has TRBV2 and TRBJ2-5, with a possible D match to TRBD1 (6 bases). The CDR3 loop spans 15 amino acids. Germline CDR1 SNHLY, CDR2 FYNNEI. V gave up 8 bases and J gave up 4 bases, with 20 bases separating them. CDR3 sequence: CASLVWGRVGETQYF. The DNA for the CDR3 is TGTGCCAGCCTCGTGTGGGGGCGAGTGGGAGAGACCCAGTACTTC.

The chain joins TRBV5-6 to TRBJ1-1, with no clear D. Germline-derived CDR1 and CDR2 are SGHDT and YYEEEE. The CDR3 extends over 13 amino acids. V lost 5 bases to trimming and J lost 8 bases, with 16 bases between them. The CDR3 sequence is CASSRWEGSEAFF. CDR3 coding DNA: TGTGCCAGCAGTCGTTGGGAGGGATCGGAAGCTTTCTTT.

This chain joins TRBV28 and TRBJ1-1; TRBD1 is a possible D gene (5 bases). Germline lookup yields CDR1 MDHEN and CDR2 SYDVKM. The V gene lost 6 bases and the J gene lost 8 bases, with 16 bases spanning the gap. This CDR3 comprises 13 residues. The CDR3: CASSSLGVREAFF. CDR3 bases: TGTGCCAGCAGCTCTCTAGGGGTTCGAGAAGCTTTCTTT.

The genes are TRBV4-1 and TRBJ2-1; tentative D call: TRBD2 (5 bases). Trimming shortened V by 7 bases and J by 5 bases, and 15 bases separated the two germline ends. Germline loops: CDR1 MGHRA, CDR2 YSYEKL. The CDR3 covers 14 residues. CDR3 sequence: CASNYLFGNNEQFF. In nucleotides, the CDR3 is TGCGCCAGCAACTATTTATTCGGGAACAATGAGCAGTTCTTC.

This clone appeared once. The chain carries TRBV4-1 and TRBJ2-4; 9 bases agree with TRBD2. CDR1 is MGHRA and CDR2 is YSYEKL in the germline V gene. The length of the CDR3 is 15 residues. The V segment lost 4 bases and the J segment 5 bases; nucleotides outside the gene matches: 6. CDR3 DNA: TGCGCCAGCAGCCTACCGCGGGGGGGAGAAAACATTCAGTACTTC. Translated: CASSLPRGGENIQYF.

The V call is TRBV7-9, the J call TRBJ2-7; the D gene is possibly TRBD2 (6 bases). Trimming removed 5 bases at V and 4 bases at J, with 12 bases between. Germline CDR1 and CDR2: SEHNR and FQNEAQ (reference sequence). The CDR3 loop spans 13 amino acids. CDR3 sequence (DNA): TGTGCCAGCAGCCCGGTGGGGGGTTACGAGCAGTACTTC. It yields the protein CASSPVGGYEQYF. The full variable domain, its missing parts supplied by reference TRBV7-9 and TRBJ2-7, is DTGVSQNPRHKITKRGQNVTFRCDPISEHNRLYWYRQTLGQGPEFLTYFQNEAQLEKSRLLSDRFSAERPKGSFSTLEIQRTEQGDSAMYLCASSPVGGYEQYFGPGTRLTVT.

The V call is TRBV13, the J call TRBJ2-3; TRBD2 agrees at 8 bases. Germline CDR1 and CDR2: PRHDT and FYEKMQ (reference sequence). This CDR3 contains 15 residues. J was trimmed by 1 base and V by 8 bases; bases with no gene match: 8. The CDR3: CASWGGTRGTDTQYF. The CDR3 DNA reads as TGTGCCAGCTGGGGAGGGACTAGGGGCACAGATACGCAGTATTTT.

The chain links TRBV25-1 to TRBJ2-1, with TRBD2 identical over 7 bases. The CDR3 is 17 amino acids. The ends lost 0 bases at V and 4 bases at J; junction bases unmatched: 9. Germline values: CDR1 MGHDK, CDR2 SYGVNS. In nucleotides, the CDR3 is TGTGCCAGCAGTGAATATGCTAGCGGTACCCTATACAATGAGCAGTTCTTC. Protein sequence: CASSEYASGTLYNEQFF.

This clone was found once. J is TRBJ1-2 and V is TRBV6-6; 9 nucleotides agree with TRBD1. Trimming took 5 bases from V and 1 from J; bases not matched to a gene: 2. Germline assignment: CDR1 MNHNY and CDR2 SVGAGI (reference sequence). The CDR3 length is 14 residues. The CDR3 DNA reads as TGTGCCAGCAGTCCGGGACAGGGTAACTATGGCTACACCTTC. Its protein is CASSPGQGNYGYTF.

The chain uses TRBV5-6 and TRBJ1-5; tentative D call: TRBD1 (6 bases). Between the trimmed V and J ends, which lost 6 bases and 4 bases, there was a span of 14 bases. This CDR3 is 14 amino acids long. The germline V gene encodes CDR1 SGHDT and CDR2 YYEEEE. CDR3 protein: CASKAGASNQPQHF. The CDR3 nucleotides read TGTGCCAGCAAGGCGGGGGCCTCAAATCAGCCCCAGCATTTT.

The chain carries TRBV7-9 and TRBJ1-6; the match to TRBD1 covers 12 bases. With V trimmed by 5 bases and J by 9 bases, 8 bases remained unmatched. Germline CDR1 SEHNR, CDR2 FQNEAQ (reference sequence). The CDR3 is 16 amino acids. CDR3 sequence: CASSPPGTGGISPLHF. CDR3 nucleotide sequence: TGTGCCAGCAGCCCCCCCGGGACAGGGGGCATTTCACCCCTCCACTTT.

The V call is TRBV19, the J call TRBJ2-6; maybe TRBD2 (5 bases). The CDR3 has 15 residues. Trimming took 4 bases from V and 0 from J, leaving 7 bases between them. Germline-derived CDR1 and CDR2 are LNHDA and SQIVND (reference sequence). The CDR3 sequence is CASSTGNSGANVLTF. CDR3 nucleotides: TGTGCCAGTAGTACCGGGAACTCTGGGGCCAACGTCCTGACTTTC.

The V gene is TRBV7-8, the J gene TRBJ1-6; tentative D call: TRBD1 (5 bases). V was cut by 1 base and J by 8 bases, with 15 bases left in between. Germline values: CDR1 SGHVS, CDR2 FQNEAQ. The CDR3 has 16 amino acids. The CDR3 protein is CASSLEPGFGYSPLHF. CDR3 sequence (DNA): TGTGCCAGCAGCTTAGAACCAGGGTTTGGTTATTCACCCCTCCACTTT.

This chain uses TRBV28 with TRBJ1-5, with TRBD1 matching 8 bases. With V trimmed by 0 bases and J by 1 base, 2 bases remained unmatched. The CDR3 covers 16 residues. Germline lookup yields CDR1 MDHEN and CDR2 SYDVKM. This CDR3 reads CASSLWGDRSNQPQHF. The CDR3 DNA is TGTGCCAGCAGTTTATGGGGGGACAGGAGCAATCAGCCCCAGCATTTT. The variable domain in full, completed from reference TRBV28 and TRBJ1-5, reads DVKVTQSSRYLVKRTGEKVFLECVQDMDHENMFWYRQDPGLGLRLIYFSYDVKMKEKGDIPEGYSVSREKKERFSLILESASTNQTSMYLCASSLWGDRSNQPQHFGDGTRLSIL.

V usage is TRBV11-2 and J usage is TRBJ1-1; weak D call: TRBD1 (5 bases). The germline V gene encodes CDR1 SGHAT and CDR2 FQNNGV. V was clipped by 6 bases and J by 0 bases, with 14 bases between them. CDR3 length: 15 residues. The CDR3 sequence is CASRPIRGMNTEAFF. Here the CDR3 DNA reads TGTGCCAGCAGACCAATCCGGGGGATGAACACTGAAGCTTTCTTT.